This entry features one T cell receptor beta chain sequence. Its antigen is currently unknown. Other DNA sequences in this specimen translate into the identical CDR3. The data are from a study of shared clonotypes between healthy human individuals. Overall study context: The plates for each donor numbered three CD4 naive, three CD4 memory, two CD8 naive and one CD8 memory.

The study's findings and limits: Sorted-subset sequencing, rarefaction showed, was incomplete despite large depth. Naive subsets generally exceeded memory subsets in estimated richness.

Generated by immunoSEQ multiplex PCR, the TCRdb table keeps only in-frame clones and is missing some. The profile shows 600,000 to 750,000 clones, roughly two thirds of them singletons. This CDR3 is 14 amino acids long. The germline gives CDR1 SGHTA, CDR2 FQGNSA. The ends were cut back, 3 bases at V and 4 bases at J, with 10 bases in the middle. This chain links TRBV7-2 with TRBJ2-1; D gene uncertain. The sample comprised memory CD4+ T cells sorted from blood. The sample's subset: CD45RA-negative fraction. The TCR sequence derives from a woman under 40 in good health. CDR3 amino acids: CASSFSSVYNEQFF. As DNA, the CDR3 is TGTGCCAGCAGCTTTTCCAGCGTTTACAATGAGCAGTTCTTC.